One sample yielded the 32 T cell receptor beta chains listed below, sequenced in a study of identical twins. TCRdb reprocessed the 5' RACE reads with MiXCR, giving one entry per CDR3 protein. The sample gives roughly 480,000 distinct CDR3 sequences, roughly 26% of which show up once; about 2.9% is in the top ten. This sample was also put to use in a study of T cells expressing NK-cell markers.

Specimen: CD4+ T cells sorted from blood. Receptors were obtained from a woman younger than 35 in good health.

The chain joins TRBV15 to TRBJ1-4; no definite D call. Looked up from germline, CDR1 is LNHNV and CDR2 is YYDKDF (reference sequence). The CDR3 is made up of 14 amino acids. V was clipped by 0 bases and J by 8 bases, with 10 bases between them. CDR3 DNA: TGTGCCACCAGCAGAGATTCGGGGTACGAAAAACTGTTTTTT. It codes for CATSRDSGYEKLFF.

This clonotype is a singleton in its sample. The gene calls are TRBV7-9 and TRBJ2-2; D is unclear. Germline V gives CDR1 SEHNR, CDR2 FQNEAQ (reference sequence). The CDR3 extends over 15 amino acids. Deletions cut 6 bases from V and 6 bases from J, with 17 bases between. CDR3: CASSRQIGSAGELFF. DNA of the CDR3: TGTGCCAGCAGTCGTCAGATAGGGTCCGCCGGGGAGCTGTTTTTT. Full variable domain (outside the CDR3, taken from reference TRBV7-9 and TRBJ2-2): DTGVSQNPRHKITKRGQNVTFRCDPISEHNRLYWYRQTLGQGPEFLTYFQNEAQLEKSRLLSDRFSAERPKGSFSTLEIQRTEQGDSAMYLCASSRQIGSAGELFFGEGSRLTVL.

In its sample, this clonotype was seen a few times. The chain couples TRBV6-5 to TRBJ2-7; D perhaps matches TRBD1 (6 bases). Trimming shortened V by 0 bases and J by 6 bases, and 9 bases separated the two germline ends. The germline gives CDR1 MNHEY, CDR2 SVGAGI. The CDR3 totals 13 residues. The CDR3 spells CASSYSGAREQYF. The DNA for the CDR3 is TGTGCCAGCAGTTACTCGGGGGCCCGCGAGCAGTACTTC.

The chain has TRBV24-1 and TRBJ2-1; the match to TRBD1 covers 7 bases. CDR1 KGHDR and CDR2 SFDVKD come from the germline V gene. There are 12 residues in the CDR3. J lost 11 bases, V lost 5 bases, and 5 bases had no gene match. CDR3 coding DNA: TGTGCCACCAGTGCCGAGACAGGGAAGCAGTTCTTC. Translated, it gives CATSAETGKQFF.

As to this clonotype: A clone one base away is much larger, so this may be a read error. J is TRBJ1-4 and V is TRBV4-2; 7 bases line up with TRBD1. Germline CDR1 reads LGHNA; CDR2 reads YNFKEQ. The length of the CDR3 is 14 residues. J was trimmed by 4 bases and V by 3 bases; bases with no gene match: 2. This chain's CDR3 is CASSQGQSNEKLFF. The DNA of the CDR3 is TGTGCCAGCAGCCAGGGACAGAGTAATGAAAAACTGTTTTTT.

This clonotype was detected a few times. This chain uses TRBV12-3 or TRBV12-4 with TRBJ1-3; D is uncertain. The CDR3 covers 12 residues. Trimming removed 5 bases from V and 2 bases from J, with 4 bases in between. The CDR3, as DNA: TGTGCCAGCAGTCACACTGGAAACACCATATATTTT. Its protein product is CASSHTGNTIYF.

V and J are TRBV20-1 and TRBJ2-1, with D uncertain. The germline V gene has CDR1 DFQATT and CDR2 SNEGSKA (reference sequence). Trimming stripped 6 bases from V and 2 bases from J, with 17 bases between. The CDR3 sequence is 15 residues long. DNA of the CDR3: TGCAGTGCGCCCGCAGCAGCAAAGCCCTACAATGAGCAGTTCTTC. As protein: CSAPAAAKPYNEQFF.

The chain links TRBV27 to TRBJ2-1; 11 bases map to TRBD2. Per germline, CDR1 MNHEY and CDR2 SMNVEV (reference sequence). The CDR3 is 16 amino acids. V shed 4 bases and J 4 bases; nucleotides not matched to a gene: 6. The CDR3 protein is CASSSRGTSGYNEQFF. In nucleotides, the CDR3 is TGTGCCAGCAGTTCCCGGGGGACTAGCGGTTACAATGAGCAGTTCTTC.

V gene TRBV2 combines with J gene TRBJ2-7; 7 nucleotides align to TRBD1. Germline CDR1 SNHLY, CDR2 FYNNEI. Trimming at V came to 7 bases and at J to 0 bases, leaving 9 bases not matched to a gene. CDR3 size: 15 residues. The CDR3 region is CASTPEGAGSYEQYF. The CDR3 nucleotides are TGTGCCAGCACCCCTGAGGGGGCGGGCTCCTACGAGCAGTACTTC.

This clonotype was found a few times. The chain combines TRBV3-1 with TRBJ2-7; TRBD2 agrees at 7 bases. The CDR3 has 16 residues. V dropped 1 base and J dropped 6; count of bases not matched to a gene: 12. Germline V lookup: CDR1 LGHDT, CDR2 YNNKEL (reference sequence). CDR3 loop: CASSQGFEAGVLEQYF. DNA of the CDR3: TGTGCCAGCAGCCAAGGATTTGAGGCGGGAGTACTCGAGCAGTACTTC.

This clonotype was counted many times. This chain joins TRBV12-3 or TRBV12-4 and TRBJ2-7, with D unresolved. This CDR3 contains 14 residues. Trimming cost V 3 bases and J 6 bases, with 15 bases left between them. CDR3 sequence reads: CASSLYVGPSEQYF. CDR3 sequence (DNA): TGTGCCAGCAGTTTGTACGTCGGCCCCTCCGAGCAGTACTTC.

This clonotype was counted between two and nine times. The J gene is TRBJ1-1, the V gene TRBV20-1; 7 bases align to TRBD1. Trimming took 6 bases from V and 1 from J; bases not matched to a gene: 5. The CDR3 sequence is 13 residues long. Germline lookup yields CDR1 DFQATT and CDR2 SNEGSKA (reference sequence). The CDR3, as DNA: TGCAGTGCACTGGGGACAGCGAACACTGAAGCTTTCTTT. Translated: CSALGTANTEAFF.

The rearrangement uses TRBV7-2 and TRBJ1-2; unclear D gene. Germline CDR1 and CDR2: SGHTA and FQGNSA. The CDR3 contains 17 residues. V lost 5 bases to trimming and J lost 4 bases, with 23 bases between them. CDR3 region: CASSPGGLTPVGYGYTF. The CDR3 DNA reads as TGTGCCAGCAGCCCCGGAGGGCTTACCCCGGTGGGCTATGGCTACACCTTC.

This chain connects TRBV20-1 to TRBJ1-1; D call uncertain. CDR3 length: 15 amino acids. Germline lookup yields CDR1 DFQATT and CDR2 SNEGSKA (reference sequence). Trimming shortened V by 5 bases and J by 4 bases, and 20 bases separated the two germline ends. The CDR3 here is CSASFPLSGRTEAFF. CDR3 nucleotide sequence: TGCAGTGCTTCATTTCCCCTCTCAGGCCGCACTGAAGCTTTCTTT.

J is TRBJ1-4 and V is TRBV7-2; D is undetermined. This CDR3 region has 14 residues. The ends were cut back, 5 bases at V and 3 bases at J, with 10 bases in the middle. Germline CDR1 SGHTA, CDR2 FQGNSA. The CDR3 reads CASSPHRANEKLFF. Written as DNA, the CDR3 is TGTGCCAGCAGCCCCCATCGGGCTAATGAAAAACTGTTTTTT.

The CDR3 protein is CASSLGLAVHNEQFF. CDR3 in DNA: TGTGCCAGCAGTTTGGGACTAGCGGTTCACAATGAGCAGTTCTTC. The J gene is TRBJ2-1, the V gene TRBV6-2 or TRBV6-3, with 11 bases fitting TRBD2. The CDR3 is 15 residues long. Per the germline V gene, CDR1 is MNHEY and CDR2 is SVGEGT. V was clipped by 4 bases and J by 5 bases; unmatched bases: 4.

The DNA for the CDR3 is TGCGCCAGCAGGGGGGGCGGGGGGCGATCAGAAGCTTTCTTT. Amino acid sequence: CASRGGGGRSEAFF. V and J are TRBV23-1 and TRBJ1-1; weak D call: TRBD1 (6 bases). TRBV23-1 qualifies as an ORF whose function is uncertain. The V end was cut by 6 bases, the J end by 8 bases, with 19 bases between. This CDR3 spans 14 amino acids.

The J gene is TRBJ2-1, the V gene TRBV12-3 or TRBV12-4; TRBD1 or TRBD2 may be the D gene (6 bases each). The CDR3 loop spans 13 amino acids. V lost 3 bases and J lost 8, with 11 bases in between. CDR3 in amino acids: CASSFWGADEQFF. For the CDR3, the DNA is TGTGCCAGCAGTTTTTGGGGGGCCGATGAGCAGTTCTTC.

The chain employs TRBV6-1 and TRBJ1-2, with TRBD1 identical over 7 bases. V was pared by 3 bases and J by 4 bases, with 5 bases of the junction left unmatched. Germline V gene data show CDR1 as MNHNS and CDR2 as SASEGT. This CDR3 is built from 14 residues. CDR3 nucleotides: TGTGCCAGCAGTGACCGACAGGGCGGCTATGGCTACACCTTC. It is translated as CASSDRQGGYGYTF.

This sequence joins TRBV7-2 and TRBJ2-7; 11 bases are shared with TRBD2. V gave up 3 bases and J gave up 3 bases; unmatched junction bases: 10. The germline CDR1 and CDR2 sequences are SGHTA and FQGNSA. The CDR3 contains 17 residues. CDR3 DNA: TGTGCCAGCAGCTTGACTAGCGGGACATCCTTTTACTACGAGCAGTACTTC. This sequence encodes CASSLTSGTSFYYEQYF.

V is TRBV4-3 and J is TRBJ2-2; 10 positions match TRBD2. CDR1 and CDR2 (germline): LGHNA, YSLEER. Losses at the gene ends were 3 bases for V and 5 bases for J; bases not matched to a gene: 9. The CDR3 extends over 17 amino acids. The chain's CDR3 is CASSHSTSGVYTGELFF. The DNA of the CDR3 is TGCGCCAGCAGCCATTCTACTAGCGGGGTTTATACCGGGGAGCTGTTTTTT.

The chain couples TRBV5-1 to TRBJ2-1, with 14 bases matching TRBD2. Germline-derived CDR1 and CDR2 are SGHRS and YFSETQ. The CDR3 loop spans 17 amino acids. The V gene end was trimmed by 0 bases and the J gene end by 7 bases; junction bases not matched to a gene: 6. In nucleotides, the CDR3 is TGCGCCAGCAGCTTGGTTCCGGGACTAGCGGGAGAGAATGAGCAGTTCTTC. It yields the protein CASSLVPGLAGENEQFF.

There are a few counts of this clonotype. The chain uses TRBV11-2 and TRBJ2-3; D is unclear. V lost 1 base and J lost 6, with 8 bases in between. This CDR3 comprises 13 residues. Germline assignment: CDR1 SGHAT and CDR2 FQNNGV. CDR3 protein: CASSLGVWDTQYF. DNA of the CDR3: TGTGCCAGCAGCTTAGGGGTGTGGGATACGCAGTATTTT.

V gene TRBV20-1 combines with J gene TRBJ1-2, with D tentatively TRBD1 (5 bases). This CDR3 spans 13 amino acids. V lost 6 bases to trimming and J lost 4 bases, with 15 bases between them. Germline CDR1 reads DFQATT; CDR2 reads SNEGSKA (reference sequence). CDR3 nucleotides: TGCAGTGCAAATCCCGCAGGGATCTATGGCTACACCTTC. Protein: CSANPAGIYGYTF.

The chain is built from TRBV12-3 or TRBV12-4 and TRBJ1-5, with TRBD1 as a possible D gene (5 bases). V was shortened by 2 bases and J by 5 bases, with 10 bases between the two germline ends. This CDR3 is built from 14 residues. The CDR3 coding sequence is TGTGCCAGCAGTTTACCGGCAGGGTATCAGCCCCAGCATTTT. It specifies CASSLPAGYQPQHF.

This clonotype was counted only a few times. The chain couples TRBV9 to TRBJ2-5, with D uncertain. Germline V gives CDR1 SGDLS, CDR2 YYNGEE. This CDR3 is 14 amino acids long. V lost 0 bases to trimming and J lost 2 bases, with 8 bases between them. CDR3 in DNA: TGTGCCAGCAGCGTAGGTGGGGAACAAGAGACCCAGTACTTC. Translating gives CASSVGGEQETQYF.

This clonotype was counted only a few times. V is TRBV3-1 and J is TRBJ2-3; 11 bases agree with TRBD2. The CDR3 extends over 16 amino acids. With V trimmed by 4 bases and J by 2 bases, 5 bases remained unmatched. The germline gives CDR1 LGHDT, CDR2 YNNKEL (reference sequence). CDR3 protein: CASSLGLAGPTDTQYF. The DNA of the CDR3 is TGTGCCAGCAGCCTCGGACTAGCGGGCCCCACAGATACGCAGTATTTT.

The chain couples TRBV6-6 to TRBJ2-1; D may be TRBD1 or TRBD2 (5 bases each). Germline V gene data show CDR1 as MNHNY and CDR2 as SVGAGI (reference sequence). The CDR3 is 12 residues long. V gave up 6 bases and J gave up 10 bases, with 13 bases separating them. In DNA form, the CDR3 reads TGTGCCAGCAGGGGGACCGCAGTGGAGCAGTTCTTC. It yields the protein CASRGTAVEQFF.

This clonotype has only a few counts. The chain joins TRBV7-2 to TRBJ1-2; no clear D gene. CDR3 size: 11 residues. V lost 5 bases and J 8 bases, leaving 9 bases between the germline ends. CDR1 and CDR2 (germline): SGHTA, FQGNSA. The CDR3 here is CASSRAGGYTF. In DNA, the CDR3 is TGTGCCAGCAGCCGGGCGGGAGGCTACACCTTC.

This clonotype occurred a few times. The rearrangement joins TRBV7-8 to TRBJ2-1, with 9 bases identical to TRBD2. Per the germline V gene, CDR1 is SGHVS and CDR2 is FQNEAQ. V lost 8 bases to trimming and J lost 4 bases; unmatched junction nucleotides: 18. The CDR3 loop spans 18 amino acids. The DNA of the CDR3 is TGTGCCAGCGTCGGGACTAGCTTTCCTCGGCTATCTTACAATGAGCAGTTCTTC. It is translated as CASVGTSFPRLSYNEQFF.

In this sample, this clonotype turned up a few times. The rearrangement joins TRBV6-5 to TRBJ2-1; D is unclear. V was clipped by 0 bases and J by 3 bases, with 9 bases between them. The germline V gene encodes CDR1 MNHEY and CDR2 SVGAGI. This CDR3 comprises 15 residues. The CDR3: CASSYSSSIYNEQFF. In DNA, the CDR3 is TGTGCCAGCAGTTACTCCTCTAGTATCTACAATGAGCAGTTCTTC.

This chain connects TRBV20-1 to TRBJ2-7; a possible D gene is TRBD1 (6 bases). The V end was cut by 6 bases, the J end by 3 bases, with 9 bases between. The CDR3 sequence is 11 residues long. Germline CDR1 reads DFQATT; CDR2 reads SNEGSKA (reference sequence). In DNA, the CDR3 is TGCAGTGCACCAGGGGTCTACGAGCAGTACTTC. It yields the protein CSAPGVYEQYF.